What follows is one T cell receptor beta chain and its context. The CDR3 has 15 residues. Trimming took 0 bases from V and 3 from J; bases not matched to a gene: 2. The V gene's germline CDR1 is SGDLS and CDR2 YYNGEE. The data belong to a study of cytomegalovirus exposure and HLA in healthy donors. Use of 60 Vbeta and 13 Jbeta primers characterized the PCR. Clones were sequenced by immunoSEQ multiplex PCR, and TCRdb holds only the in-frame ones, with some missing. Of 100,000 to 150,000 clones in the sample, around three quarters were seen once. This chain links TRBV9 with TRBJ2-3; TRBD1 agrees at 9 bases. The clonotype was recovered from a man younger than 45 in good health and CMV-seropositive. Sequenced: PBMCs. The CDR3 DNA reads TGTGCCAGCAGCGTAGGGACAGGGGATACAGATACGCAGTATTTT. This encodes CASSVGTGDTDTQYF.